This T cell receptor beta chain derives from a study of post-analysis software for immune sequencing data. Study results and caveats: Normalized Chao1 diversity was significantly lower in multiple sclerosis patients than in controls. Five TRBV segments, including TRBV5-6, TRBV5-1 and TRBV20-1, were more frequent in patients than controls. Strong co-clustering by F measure linked samples that shared a preparation batch.

Incorporated into the TCR beta cDNA libraries were unique molecular identifiers, which served to reduce PCR and sequencing biases. TCRdb ran MiXCR on the PCR reads and lists one entry per CDR3 protein. This sample has 380,000 or so distinct CDR3 sequences; around a third occur once, and the top ten carry around an eighth. As for this clonotype: What it binds is not known.

Trimming at V came to 4 bases and at J to 4 bases, leaving 9 bases not matched to a gene. CDR1 SGHDN and CDR2 FVKESK come from the germline V gene. The CDR3 loop spans 16 amino acids. The rearrangement links TRBV14 to TRBJ2-5, with TRBD2 matching over 10 bases. This clonotype was sampled from a girl aged 10-17 years with multiple sclerosis. The sequenced sample consisted of blood. The CDR3 loop reads CASSPPKRGGVETQYF. CDR3 nucleotides: TGTGCCAGCAGCCCCCCCAAGCGGGGGGGAGTAGAGACCCAGTACTTC. The full variable domain, with the rest looked up from reference TRBV14 and TRBJ2-5, is EAGVTQFPSHSVIEKGQTVTLRCDPISGHDNLYWYRRVMGKEIKFLLHFVKESKQDESGMPNNRFLAERTGGTYSTLKVQPAELEDSGVYFCASSPPKRGGVETQYFGPGTRLLVL.